Following are 14 T cell receptor beta chains from one sample sequenced in a study of blood T cells in healthy people across ages. For the second PCR, which ran for about 7 to 12 cycles, a sample-barcoded 5' primer and a J-beta primer mix were used. Using its own MiXCR run on the 5' RACE reads, TCRdb lists one record per CDR3 protein. The sample carries 850,000 to 950,000 distinct CDR3 sequences, about 30% recorded once. What was sequenced was blood. Every receptor here comes from a woman of 80 years or more in good health.

This clonotype was counted at least ten times. The chain carries TRBV15 and TRBJ2-6, with D maybe TRBD1 (6 bases). Trimming left V 0 bases short and J 0 bases short, with 6 bases between. Per the germline V gene, CDR1 is LNHNV and CDR2 is YYDKDF (reference sequence). The length of the CDR3 is 16 residues. The CDR3 sequence: CATSRDRGSGANVLTF. The CDR3 bases are TGTGCCACCAGCAGAGACAGGGGCTCTGGGGCCAACGTCCTGACTTTC.

This clonotype was picked up many times. At one of its ends the junction is not consistent with the germline gene, which may arise from a read error. This chain joins TRBV7-6 and TRBJ2-5, with a tentative D call TRBD2 (5 bases). Germline V gene data show CDR1 as SGHVS and CDR2 as FNYEAQ. The CDR3 has 15 amino acids. CDR3: CASSLAGGGQETQYF. In DNA form, the CDR3 reads TGTGCCAGCAGTTTAGCTGGAGGCGGCCAAGAGACCCAGTACTTC.

V gene TRBV6-6 combines with J gene TRBJ1-4; a possible D gene is TRBD1 (5 bases). V lost 6 bases and J lost 5, with 16 bases in between. Germline lookup yields CDR1 MNHNY and CDR2 SVGAGI (reference sequence). The CDR3 has 15 residues. The CDR3 nucleotides are TGTGCCAGCAGAAGCCTCGGGACGGGCAATGAAAAACTGTTTTTT. Translated, it gives CASRSLGTGNEKLFF.

This clonotype was counted between two and nine times. V is TRBV6-4 and J is TRBJ1-4; possible D gene TRBD1, 6 bases. Germline V gene sequence: CDR1 MRHNA, CDR2 SNTAGT. Trimming left V 6 bases short and J 3 bases short, with 14 bases between. This CDR3 region has 15 residues. CDR3 in amino acids: CASRETGNANEKLFF. The CDR3 DNA reads as TGTGCCAGCAGGGAAACAGGGAACGCTAATGAAAAACTGTTTTTT.

This clonotype was recorded at least ten times. The V call is TRBV20-1, the J call TRBJ2-7; TRBD1 aligns across 10 bases. J lost 0 bases, V lost 5 bases, and 7 bases had no gene match. Germline assignment: CDR1 DFQATT and CDR2 SNEGSKA (reference sequence). The CDR3 sequence is 15 residues long. The DNA of the CDR3 is TGCAGTGCTCCTCGCCGGGACAGGGGCTCCTACGAGCAGTACTTC. Encoded protein: CSAPRRDRGSYEQYF.

This clonotype appeared many times. The chain is built from TRBV6-5 and TRBJ2-5; maybe TRBD2 (5 bases). CDR3 length equals 14 residues. V lost 6 bases and J 0 bases, leaving 11 bases between the germline ends. CDR1 and CDR2 from the germline V gene are MNHEY and SVGAGI. The CDR3 coding sequence is TGTGCCAGCAGCCAAGGACTCAACCAAGAGACCCAGTACTTC. Translated, it gives CASSQGLNQETQYF.

This clonotype was observed many times. The V gene is TRBV15, the J gene TRBJ2-3; perhaps TRBD2 as D (6 bases). Trimming cost V 6 bases and J 0 bases, with 16 bases left between them. Germline assignment: CDR1 LNHNV and CDR2 YYDKDF (reference sequence). The CDR3 has 16 amino acids. The DNA for the CDR3 is TGTGCCACCAGGATCGGGACTGGGGCTAGCACAGATACGCAGTATTTT. It codes for CATRIGTGASTDTQYF.

Concerning this clonotype: It may be a read error: a sequence one base away is much more abundant. The chain employs TRBV12-3 or TRBV12-4 and TRBJ2-5, with a tentative D call TRBD1 (5 bases). The CDR3 is 13 residues long. Between the trimmed V and J ends, which lost 6 bases and 1 base, there was a span of 9 bases. In nucleotides, the CDR3 is TGTGCCAGCAGCGACAGCCTCCAAGAGACCCAGTACTTC. It codes for CASSDSLQETQYF.

The V call is TRBV20-1, the J call TRBJ1-5; a weak D match, TRBD1 (5 bases). Trimming stripped 5 bases from V and 0 bases from J, with 20 bases between. The CDR3 has 17 residues. Germline V gene data show CDR1 as DFQATT and CDR2 as SNEGSKA (reference sequence). The CDR3 protein is CSAPHAGTAHSNQPQHF. CDR3 DNA: TGCAGTGCTCCTCACGCTGGGACGGCCCATAGCAATCAGCCCCAGCATTTT.

This clonotype was counted many times. V and J are TRBV20-1 and TRBJ1-2; D is undetermined. The CDR3 extends over 14 amino acids. The V gene lost 4 bases and the J gene lost 7 bases, with 19 bases spanning the gap. Germline V gene lookup returns CDR1 DFQATT and CDR2 SNEGSKA (reference sequence). The CDR3 region has the DNA TGCAGTGCTATCAATGTTAGGCCAACCGGTGGCTACACCTTC. Translated: CSAINVRPTGGYTF.

With regard to this clonotype: This clone may be a read error of a much larger clone one base away. This chain uses TRBV21-1 with TRBJ2-5. TRBV21-1 is recorded as a pseudogene. The CDR3 totals 15 residues. The CDR3 nucleotides are TGTGCCAGCAGCAAAGTCGACGAGAACCAAGAGACCCGGTACTTC. It encodes CASSKVDENQETRYF.

In its sample, this clonotype was seen a few times. V is TRBV27 and J is TRBJ1-1; possible D gene TRBD1, 5 bases. The CDR3 extends over 14 amino acids. The germline V gene has CDR1 MNHEY and CDR2 SMNVEV (reference sequence). V lost 2 bases and J 5 bases, leaving 12 bases between the germline ends. CDR3 amino acids: CASSLDGARTEAFF. The CDR3 DNA is TGTGCCAGCAGTTTAGACGGGGCAAGGACTGAAGCTTTCTTT.

This clonotype was counted ten times or more. This sequence joins TRBV20-1 and TRBJ2-3; possibly TRBD1 or TRBD2 for D (6 bases each). Germline CDR1 is DFQATT and CDR2 is SNEGSKA (reference sequence). The CDR3 is made up of 16 amino acids. The V and J ends lost 6 bases and 2 bases respectively, with 21 bases between them. CDR3 coding DNA: TGCAGTGCGACAGGCATCCGGGACTCCCTCACAGATACGCAGTATTTT. Translating gives CSATGIRDSLTDTQYF.

Note on this clonotype: One end of the junction varies from germline; a read error may be responsible. DNA for the CDR3: TGTGCCTACACCGGGAGAGGGGGGTTTGGAGGAGAGACCCACTACTTC. Protein sequence: CAYTGRGGFGGETHYF. The rearrangement links TRBV30 to TRBJ2-5; D is perhaps TRBD1 or TRBD2 (6 bases each). Germline V CDR1 and CDR2: GTSNPN, SVGIG (reference sequence). The CDR3 has 16 residues.